This T cell receptor (beta chain) appears in the sequencing data of a study of shared clonotypes between healthy human individuals. Across the study: Those who served as donors were a couple of women and a few men between the ages of 18 and 49. Points from the study as a whole: Despite large depth, sorted-subset datasets appeared incompletely sequenced.

The CDR3 has 14 amino acids. V gave up 0 bases and J gave up 7 bases, with 13 bases separating them. CDR1 is SGHRS and CDR2 is YFSETQ in the germline V gene. Comments on this clone: Its target is not known.

The test was conducted at deep level. Under the authors' procedure: ImmunoSEQ only sent back junction sequences with no quality scores, so filtering was done differently. The method was immunoSEQ multiplex PCR; TCRdb's version includes in-frame clones alone and lacks a portion of them. The DNA gave D and trimming, while V, J and clone size come from that table. Of a few million clones listed, around 90% are singletons. This clonotype was sampled from a man between 18 and 29 years old in good health. What was sequenced was naive CD4+ T cells sorted from blood. Documented subset: CD45RA+ positively selected. The chain joins TRBV5-1 to TRBJ1-2; unclear D gene. CDR3 protein: CASSLDIVGPGYTF. The CDR3 DNA is TGCGCCAGCAGCTTGGATATTGTCGGTCCTGGCTACACCTTC.